This T cell receptor (beta chain) was captured by sequencing in a study of cytomegalovirus exposure and HLA in healthy donors (dated by TCRdb to the late 2010s). About the study as a whole: According to an earlier analysis of 550 to 700 of the donors, some 170 million T cells yielded some 110 million unique TCR beta sequences and around 300 Gb of sequence data. The T cell repertoires of roughly 660 subjects were profiled by immunosequencing and related to cytomegalovirus serostatus. High-throughput TCR immunosequencing, statistical association of individual TCRs with disease status, and machine learning were combined to predict cytomegalovirus infection status. The number of typed donors differed by locus: about 620-630 for A, B, C, DRB1 and DQB1; roughly 510 for DQA1; approximately 600 for DPA1; and roughly 490 for DPB1. The genetic ancestry cluster associated with self-reported Caucasian donors included 81% of the 300 to 400 genotyped donors. Roughly 300 gigabases of sequencing data and roughly 90 million unique TCR sequences were included in an early release covering 500 to 750 HLA-typed donors. Rather than using new phenotypic data, the later analysis identified candidate immune exposures from TCR beta sequences and from how often those sequences occurred across donors. Across about 370 genotyped donors of the cohort, an average of approximately 220,000 unique TCR beta nucleotide sequences per donor were sequenced, and 15% to 20% of those sequences were non-productive. Donor age, sex, ethnicity and CMV serostatus were compiled together with the repertoire data. Both class I and class II loci were covered by HLA typing, at four-digit resolution. Four to six DR-DQ haplotypes were handled as single units for association and clustering, since linkage in the cohort was strong. Along with the approximately 670-subject first cohort, a separate validation cohort of over a hundred different subjects was used. To decide whether each TCR beta V gene segment behaved as functional or pseudogenic, an earlier analysis of approximately 620 of the donors relied on high-throughput TCR beta sequencing. The study was designed to test whether signatures of past pathogen exposure could be identified by cataloging public T cell receptors. To study patterns of TCR occurrence, a later analysis re-analyzed previously published TCR beta repertoires from more than 550 donors and added high-resolution HLA genotyping. All discovery cohort repertoires had been generated on a single sequencing platform. A later genetic analysis took genome-wide SNP genotypes for about 65% of the 666 donors and used that subset as a discovery cohort.

The cohort comprised approximately 700 healthy bone marrow donors. At the time of sampling, every cohort member was nominally healthy, though immune exposures that went unrecorded were likely present. The donor was CMV seronegative and was included in the group of a few hundred seronegative cohort members. Each donor provided a peripheral blood sample, and peripheral blood mononuclear cells were used for TCR beta sequencing. The Qiagen DNeasy Blood Extraction Kit was used to extract genomic DNA from the blood cell samples. As regards this clone: The antigen it recognizes is unknown. No quality values exist for individual bases; no much larger clone is one base distant.

Results and caveats for the whole study, not just this receptor: In a later genetic analysis, fewer N-insertions in productive TCRs were reported among donors in an Asian-associated ancestry cluster than the roughly 670-donor mean. Strong co-occurrence of HLA alleles, especially DR and DQ, made assigning TCR associations to individual alleles difficult. According to a later analysis, TCR association rates differed among HLA loci, with DRB1 alleles showing the most associated TCRs and HLA-C alleles showing the fewest. In vitro tests confirmed that a few of the cytomegalovirus-associated TCR beta chains recognize cytomegalovirus antigens. Around 16 rarely observed V segments, including chromosome 9 orphons, were excluded from the earlier analysis of approximately 600 of the donors because counts were too low. The study gave a list of under 200 TCR beta chains associated with cytomegalovirus. An association between a missense DCLRE1C variant and V-gene and J-gene trimming of TCR beta chains was found in a later genetic analysis and replicated in an independent cohort. The presence/absence analyses assumed that sequencing depth was roughly uniform across donors, and that assumption may not be true. Across donors, most TCR sequences were observed very rarely, whereas some public TCRs were present in many individuals. In an earlier analysis of over 550 of the donors, most TCR beta V segments were observed in productive rearrangements about 87% or about 30% of the time, broadly matching IMGT annotations. In a later analysis, several top co-occurrence clusters were reported to appear linked to parvovirus B19, influenza, CMV and Epstein-Barr virus. Linkage disequilibrium might explain the correlated functional status among segregating V segments, but an unknown experimental factor could not be excluded. Because HLA typing was missing for some donors at each locus, association tests included only the typed subset. The cohort was sequenced for TCR beta chains only, and without alpha or paired-chain data the features that could be detected were limited. According to the authors, the approach could potentially be generalized to other disease states and immunological phenotypes. According to a later analysis, most CMV-associated TCR beta chains appeared to be HLA-restricted, and the HLA associations seemed to be driven largely by CMV exposure. A further reported finding was that TCR beta sequences accurately predicted the HLA-A and HLA-B alleles for most subjects in the first cohort. The 87-base-pair reads could not distinguish some IMGT-functional V segments, including TRBV6-2 and TRBV6-3, so those segments were excluded. For the cohort, immune exposure information was limited to CMV serostatus. A cluster of highly shared sequence variants was judged likely to represent a technical artifact of the sequencing pipeline. In a later analysis, about 17,000 TCR beta sequences were associated with specific HLA alleles at a false discovery rate of 0.05. In both the original and validation cohorts, the classifier was reported to diagnose cytomegalovirus status with high specificity and sensitivity. In a later analysis, HLA-associated TCR beta chains showed more clonal expansion and lower generation probabilities than non-associated chains that were equally common.

Library creation used the immunoSEQ multiplex PCR assay. A mixture of 60 forward primers for TCR Vbeta segments and 13 reverse primers for TCR Jbeta segments was used in the multiplex PCR. A multiplex PCR assay on genomic DNA amplified the CDR3 region of rearranged TCR beta genes. Amplified TCR beta libraries were sequenced as 87-base-pair reads on the Illumina HiSeq System. Processing in the source paper ran as follows. Across the roughly 640 repertoires, a later analysis counted around 80 million unique TCR beta chains, around 11 million of which were shared by at least two donors. Raw reads were error-corrected and collapsed into unique sequences with a nearest-neighbor algorithm that merged closely related sequences to remove PCR and sequencing errors. V, D and J gene segments were assigned by aligning CDR3 sequences to IMGT reference sequences. For a sequence to be retained, at least a six-nucleotide match to both a V gene segment and a J gene segment was required. Rearrangements were called productive when the CDR3 lacked stop codons and stayed in frame with V and J; all others were non-productive. CDR3 was defined according to IMGT convention as the region running from the second conserved V-encoded cysteine to the conserved J-encoded phenylalanine. The earlier analysis of about 620 of the donors excluded sequences that lacked an unambiguous match to a single V gene segment. An earlier analysis of under 750 of the donors called V segments functional above 56.7% productive rearrangements and segregating when the between-donor standard deviation exceeded 5%. To diagnose cytomegalovirus status from the catalog of TCR beta chain sequences, a statistical classification framework was built. In a later analysis, TCR nucleotide sequences were compared against IMGT/GENE-DB human TR gene sequences so that V and J genes could be assigned. Using the TCRdist pipeline, a later analysis assigned CDR3 sequences along with most-parsimonious VDJ recombination scenarios. In a later analysis, every TCR beta chain was defined by the combination of its CDR3 amino acid sequence and its V-gene family, and reads without a unique V-gene family were dropped. A later analysis removed several hundred highly shared, low-generation-probability nucleotide sequences to deal with suspected cross-contamination and a sequencing artifact. For each public chain, a later analysis derived a clonal expansion index from normalized ranks of inferred template counts within each repertoire. In a later analysis, generation probabilities were computed using a VDJ recombination model fitted to out-of-frame rearrangements, and the results were checked against IGoR. Hypergeometric tests were used in a later analysis to score TCR-TCR, TCR-HLA and TCR-CMV co-occurrence, with a repertoire-size bias correction applied to the TCR pairs. A later analysis estimated false discovery rates by permuting HLA or CMV assignments 20 times. In a later analysis, co-occurring TCRs were grouped with DBSCAN, and TCRdist sequence similarity was added when clustering was performed within HLA-allele-positive subsets. Co-occurrence clustering excluded repertoires with fewer than 30,000 or more than 120,000 public chains, plus five with anomalous nucleotide sharing. This immuneACCESS table, as held by TCRdb, lists in-frame sequences with V and J called but not all clones. Of the missing ones, under half trace to an unresolved V gene in checked studies; the others have no known cause. For V, J and clone size, that table is used; D and trimming come from the DNA. Present in this sample are 150,000 to 200,000 clones, approximately 71% of which were seen just once. Less than 1.6% of the sample belongs to the ten largest clones.

Taken from cysteine to phenylalanine, the CDR3 has 13 residues. The entry retains the CDR3 DNA only, 39 bases that are in frame from base 1. Via the germline V gene, CDR1 is SNHLY and CDR2 FYNNEI. Trimmed from V: 11 bases; trimmed from J: 5 bases; junction bases lacking a gene match: 3. The chain links TRBV2 with TRBJ2-3, and TRBD2 matches 14 of the central bases. Source material: PBMCs. This receptor was identified in a girl aged 5-17 years in good health and CMV-seronegative. The nucleotide sequence reads TGTGCCGGGGGACTAGCGGGGGAAGATACGCAGTATTTT. This sequence encodes CAGGLAGEDTQYF.